These 21 T cell receptor beta chains originate from one sample sequenced in a study of blood T cell repertoires in COVID-19. This table comes from immunoSEQ multiplex PCR, and its TCRdb copy is limited to in-frame clones, with some not included. The data contain about 340,000 clones, approximately 82% of them singletons. The sequenced material came from peripheral blood. These receptors were collected from a man aged 25 to 40 with active or convalescent COVID-19.

J is TRBJ2-1 and V is TRBV18; TRBD2 aligns across 10 bases. The J segment lost 10 bases and the V segment lost 5 bases, leaving 11 bases of the junction unmatched. CDR1 and CDR2 (germline): KGHSH, LQKENI. CDR3 size: 15 residues. In nucleotides, the CDR3 is TGTGCCAGCTCAGCGGGGCTAGCGGGAGTAGGGGAGCAGTTCTTC. Translating it yields CASSAGLAGVGEQFF.

This clone was detected a few times. The chain links TRBV5-1 to TRBJ1-2; D is perhaps TRBD1 (5 bases). Deletions cut 4 bases from V and 4 bases from J, with 14 bases between. In germline, CDR1 is SGHRS, CDR2 YFSETQ. CDR3 length: 14 amino acids. The CDR3 loop is CASSPAGPRYGYTF. CDR3 coding DNA: TGCGCCAGCAGCCCCGCAGGGCCCCGCTATGGCTACACCTTC.

The V call is TRBV7-6, the J call TRBJ1-3; TRBD1 matches 7 bases. Germline V gene lookup returns CDR1 SGHVS and CDR2 FNYEAQ. V lost 5 bases, J lost 4 bases, and 14 bases stayed unmatched. The CDR3 is made up of 17 amino acids. The CDR3 sequence: CASSPALTGSAGNTIYF. CDR3 bases: TGTGCCAGCAGCCCCGCCCTGACAGGGTCCGCGGGAAACACCATATATTTT.

The gene calls are TRBV4-2 and TRBJ2-1, with 9 bases identical to TRBD1. Germline CDR1 reads LGHNA; CDR2 reads YNFKEQ. The CDR3 has 15 residues. J gave up 9 bases and V 1 base, and 7 bases lay outside the gene matches. CDR3 coding DNA: TGTGCCAGCAGCCAAGTAACAGGGGGCCGGGGTGAGCAGTTCTTC. It specifies CASSQVTGGRGEQFF.

V gene TRBV5-1 combines with J gene TRBJ2-7; a possible D gene is TRBD2 (7 bases). Trimming pared 4 bases from V and 2 bases from J, leaving 16 bases between. The CDR3 is 15 amino acids. The germline V gene encodes CDR1 SGHRS and CDR2 YFSETQ. CDR3 loop: CASSPGGGATYEQYF. The CDR3 DNA sequence: TGCGCCAGCAGCCCCGGTGGGGGGGCGACCTACGAGCAGTACTTC.

The chain joins TRBV7-3 to TRBJ2-2, with a possible D match to TRBD1 (6 bases). This CDR3 is 14 amino acids long. Germline V CDR1 and CDR2: SGHTA, FQGTGA. V shed 6 bases and J shed 7 bases, with 15 bases lying between them. The CDR3 is CASRIQGEVGELFF. The CDR3 bases are TGTGCCAGCAGGATACAGGGCGAGGTCGGGGAGCTGTTTTTT.

The gene calls are TRBV2 and TRBJ1-5; no reliable D call. Germline CDR1 reads SNHLY; CDR2 reads FYNNEI. CDR3 length: 14 residues. Trimming took 7 bases from V and 1 from J, leaving 11 bases between them. The CDR3 DNA sequence: TGTGCCAGCATGCGGGAGATGAGCAATCAGCCCCAGCATTTT. Its translation is CASMREMSNQPQHF.

This clone has just a few counts. The rearrangement links TRBV30 to TRBJ1-2; 8 nucleotides agree with TRBD1. The J segment lost 2 bases and the V segment lost 1 base, leaving 6 bases of the junction unmatched. The CDR3 sequence is 15 residues long. In germline, CDR1 is GTSNPN, CDR2 SVGIG (reference sequence). CDR3 sequence (DNA): TGTGCCTGGAGTGGAGGGGACAGGTTGAACTATGGCTACACCTTC. It is translated as CAWSGGDRLNYGYTF.

This clone was counted a single time. The chain carries TRBV13 and TRBJ1-1, with 8 bases that match TRBD1. The germline V gene encodes CDR1 PRHDT and CDR2 FYEKMQ (reference sequence). The J segment lost 4 bases and the V segment lost 5 bases, leaving 9 bases of the junction unmatched. This CDR3 contains 15 residues. CDR3 in amino acids: CASSHSQGAGTEAFF. The CDR3 DNA reads TGTGCCAGCAGCCATAGTCAGGGGGCGGGCACTGAAGCTTTCTTT.

The chain uses TRBV28 and TRBJ2-7, with a tentative D call TRBD2 (6 bases). CDR3 size: 14 residues. V lost 6 bases and J lost 3, with 15 bases in between. Germline CDR1 is MDHEN and CDR2 is SYDVKM. As DNA, the CDR3 is TGTGCCAGCAGGCCGGGGACTGCCGGCTACGAGCAGTACTTC. Residues: CASRPGTAGYEQYF.

The gene calls are TRBV12-5 and TRBJ2-2, with TRBD1 identical over 7 bases. The CDR3 extends over 16 amino acids. CDR1 and CDR2 (germline): LGHNT, FRNRAP. After removal of 5 bases from V and 5 bases from J, the junction contained 11 bases not matched to a gene. The CDR3 is CASGPPDREVTGELFF. The CDR3 DNA reads as TGTGCTAGTGGTCCCCCCGACAGGGAAGTAACCGGGGAGCTGTTTTTT.

The chain couples TRBV2 to TRBJ2-2; D ambiguous. Germline CDR1 is SNHLY and CDR2 is FYNNEI. V shed 5 bases and J shed 0 bases, with 7 bases lying between them. CDR3 length: 14 amino acids. The CDR3 region has the DNA TGTGCCAGCAGTCCCTATACGAACACCGGGGAGCTGTTTTTT. Its translation is CASSPYTNTGELFF.

CDR3 protein: CASSPGQGDGYTF. CDR3 nucleotides: TGTGCCAGCAGTCCCGGACAGGGGGATGGCTACACCTTC. The gene calls are TRBV12-3 or TRBV12-4 and TRBJ1-2; 10 nucleotides match TRBD1. CDR3 length equals 13 residues. J gave up 6 bases and V 5 bases, and 3 bases lay outside the gene matches.

The rearrangement uses TRBV6-5 and TRBJ2-5; 7 positions match TRBD1. Germline trimming cut 6 bases from V and 3 bases from J; bases unmatched to any gene: 7. The CDR3 is 14 residues long. Germline V gene lookup returns CDR1 MNHEY and CDR2 SVGAGI. CDR3 bases: TGTGCCAGCAGCCCCCACGACAGGGAAGAGACCCAGTACTTC. Encoded protein: CASSPHDREETQYF.

The rearrangement joins TRBV7-2 to TRBJ2-3; D is unclear. Trimming shortened V by 5 bases and J by 6 bases, and 18 bases separated the two germline ends. CDR3 length equals 15 residues. CDR1 SGHTA and CDR2 FQGNSA come from the germline V gene. CDR3 coding DNA: TGTGCCAGCAGCCTTGTGGTAGGCCTCAGGGATACGCAGTATTTT. Its translation is CASSLVVGLRDTQYF.

The chain couples TRBV9 to TRBJ2-2; D possibly corresponds to TRBD2 (5 bases). The germline V gene encodes CDR1 SGDLS and CDR2 YYNGEE. The germline V and J ends were trimmed by 4 bases and 4 bases, with 23 bases remaining between them. The CDR3 sequence is 18 residues long. CDR3 sequence: CASSTRPRGPWGTGELFF. CDR3 DNA: TGTGCCAGCAGCACTCGCCCCCGGGGTCCTTGGGGCACCGGGGAGCTGTTTTTT.

The chain couples TRBV15 to TRBJ2-5; 9 nucleotides line up with TRBD2. This CDR3 is built from 22 residues. Germline V gene sequence: CDR1 LNHNV, CDR2 YYDKDF (reference sequence). J was trimmed by 6 bases and V by 0 bases; bases with no gene match: 26. Written as DNA, the CDR3 is TGTGCCACCAGCAGAGATCTAGTGCTAGCGGGGACAACGAGTTGGGAGAAGAAGACCCAGTACTTC. It specifies CATSRDLVLAGTTSWEKKTQYF.

The chain has TRBV27 and TRBJ2-3, with D possibly TRBD2 on 5 matching bases. V was clipped by 6 bases and J by 1 base, with 17 bases between them. The CDR3 runs 16 residues. From germline, CDR1 is MNHEY and CDR2 SMNVEV (reference sequence). The DNA of the CDR3 is TGTGCCAGCAGCCGAGTTCGGGGTGTGGGCACAGATACGCAGTATTTT. It yields the protein CASSRVRGVGTDTQYF.

This clone was counted between two and nine times. The V and J genes are TRBV7-2 and TRBJ1-5, with D possibly TRBD1 on 5 matching bases. Per the germline V gene, CDR1 is SGHTA and CDR2 is FQGNSA. The CDR3 runs 15 residues. V dropped 4 bases and J dropped 0 bases, with 10 bases sitting between them. CDR3 sequence: CASSSAGGSNQPQHF. CDR3 DNA sequence: TGTGCCAGCAGCTCCGCCGGGGGTAGCAATCAGCCCCAGCATTTT.

This chain connects TRBV30 to TRBJ2-7; possible D gene TRBD2, 5 bases. With 0 bases removed from V and 3 bases from J, the gap between germline ends came to 9 bases. CDR1 is GTSNPN, CDR2 SVGIG, per germline (reference sequence). The CDR3 length is 13 residues. CDR3: CAWSVRRVYEQYF. In DNA form, the CDR3 reads TGTGCCTGGAGTGTAAGGCGGGTCTACGAGCAGTACTTC.

The table lists this clone with a count of one. The V call is TRBV7-9, the J call TRBJ1-1; D remains ambiguous. The CDR3 runs to 16 residues. V lost 3 bases to trimming and J lost 1 base, with 15 bases between them. Germline V gives CDR1 SEHNR, CDR2 FQNEAQ (reference sequence). The CDR3 DNA follows: TGTGCCAGCAGCTTTGATCGGGTCCCGCCGAACACTGAAGCTTTCTTT. Its translation: CASSFDRVPPNTEAFF.